Listed below are T cell receptor beta chains from one sample, sequenced in a study of T cell responses to AZD1222 COVID-19 vaccine. The repertoire was sequenced with immunoSEQ multiplex PCR; TCRdb's copy has only in-frame clones and lacks some. The repertoire consists of 95,000 to 100,000 clones, with around nine tenths occurring once and the leading ten covering 1% to 1.5%. This specimen was peripheral blood, taken on day 0 of AZD1222 vaccination. Receptor source: an adult in good health. CDR3s include the opening cysteine and the closing phenylalanine or tryptophan. Some rows have no size entry. The others give once, few or many, or a class for an expanded clone.

v_gene | len | abundance | CDR3aa
TRBV29-1 | 15 | . | CSVEDRGPSTGELFF
TRBV28 | 13 | . | CASTLTMNTEAFF
TRBV5-1 | 16 | . | CASSTTNGPYSYEQYF
TRBV27 | 14 | . | CASSLRGPSYEQYF
TRBV6-6 | 15 | . | CASSYSGRIDYEQYF
TRBV5-1 | 14 | . | CASSFGQGGEKLFF
TRBV10-3 | 15 | . | CAISESSRNTGELFF
TRBV7-9 | 12 | once | CASSLDGNGYTF
TRBV10-1 | 15 | . | CASSDSISGANVLTF
TRBV18 | 15 | . | CASSPLGGGNQPQHF
TRBV6-5 | 13 | . | CASSPQVPDTQYF
TRBV19 | 17 | . | CASSPGQGANFPYEQYF
TRBV4-1 | 13 | once | CASSQGRGTEAFF
TRBV3-1/TRBV3-2 | 16 | . | CASSQDSMGGGTEAFF
TRBV3-1/TRBV3-2 | 13 | many | CASSQVAGVGYTF
TRBV2 | 17 | . | CASSVEAGSGGSDTQYF
TRBV5-1 | 14 | . | CASSLLGGNEKLFF
TRBV7-9 | 16 | . | CASSSSDVAGTTEAFF
TRBV7-2 | 17 | . | CASSLSLAGASGETQYF
TRBV11-2 | 15 | . | CASSSPFDRNTEAFF
TRBV12-3/TRBV12-4 | 13 | . | CASSLGGWETQYF
TRBV3-1/TRBV3-2 | 15 | few | CASSQGQNRGYEQYF
TRBV28 | 14 | once | CASSLGEAGNTIYF
TRBV19 | 12 | . | CASTQGAGEAFF
TRBV6-1 | 17 | . | CASSELAGGTAKNIQYF
TRBV28 | 11 | . | CASSFLNGYTF
TRBV28 | 13 | . | CASRTHVGGEQFF
TRBV6-5 | 13 | . | CASSYGIQETQYF
TRBV29-1 | 13 | . | CSVPGEGRNEQYF
TRBV28 | 12 | few | CASSSHRESAFF
TRBV10-2 | 15 | once | CASRSSGTDNQPQHF
TRBV6-1 | 12 | . | CASSEVGQRYTF
TRBV27 | 12 | . | CASSLRGQPQHF
TRBV18 | 12 | . | CASSPLGTEAFF
TRBV6-5 | 14 | few | CASSQDTGFYGYTF
TRBV28 | 15 | . | CASSLARDIKETQYF
TRBV5-1 | 13 | . | CASSLTVQETQYF
TRBV6-5 | 14 | . | CASSSGTGYQPQHF
TRBV11-2 | 14 | . | CASGRLAGAYEQYF
TRBV5-5 | 14 | . | CASSSSGLGETQYF
TRBV19 | 15 | . | CASKGRTYSNQPQHF
TRBV7-8 | 19 | . | CASSLDPATESSYNSPLHF
TRBV6-5 | 14 | . | CASSSTGGDYGYTF
TRBV28 | 10 | . | CAVSGQPQHF
TRBV2 | 13 | . | CASSDTINYGYTF
TRBV10-3 | 16 | . | CAISLNGGASSDTQYF
TRBV4-2 | 17 | . | CASSQDSMGPANEKLFF
TRBV5-1 | 14 | . | CASSTLTGDTEAFF
TRBV6-5 | 13 | . | CAVVTSGYYEQYF
TRBV24-1 | 13 | . | CANDSRRGEKLFF
TRBV3-1/TRBV3-2 | 16 | . | CASSQDVVRGNTEAFF